This record looks at one T cell receptor (beta chain) sequence and its context. The data originate from a study of blood T cell repertoires in COVID-19. TCRdb's copy holds only in-frame clones and misses some; the assay was immunoSEQ multiplex PCR. The table lists around 150,000 clones, 79% of them singletons. The sequenced sample was peripheral blood. This receptor was taken from a man over 45 with active or convalescent COVID-19.

The CDR3 spells CAWAGSNQPQHF. CDR3 nucleotide sequence: TGTGCCTGGGCAGGGAGCAATCAGCCCCAGCATTTT. The genes are TRBV30 and TRBJ1-5, with D possibly TRBD1 on 5 matching bases. Germline V gene sequence: CDR1 GTSNPN, CDR2 SVGIG (reference sequence). This CDR3 region has 12 residues. Trimming removed 5 bases from V and 1 base from J, with 6 bases in between.